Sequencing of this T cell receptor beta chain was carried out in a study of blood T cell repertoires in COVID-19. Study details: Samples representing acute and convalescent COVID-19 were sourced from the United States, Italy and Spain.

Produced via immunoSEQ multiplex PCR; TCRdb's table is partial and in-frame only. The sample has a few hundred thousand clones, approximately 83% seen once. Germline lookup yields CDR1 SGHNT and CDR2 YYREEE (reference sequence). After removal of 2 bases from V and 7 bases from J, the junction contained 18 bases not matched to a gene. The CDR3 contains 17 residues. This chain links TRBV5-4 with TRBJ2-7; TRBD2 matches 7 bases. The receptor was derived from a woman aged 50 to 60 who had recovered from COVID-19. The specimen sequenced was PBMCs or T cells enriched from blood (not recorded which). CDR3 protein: CASSLASGGGPLREQYF. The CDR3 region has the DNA TGTGCCAGCAGCTTAGCGAGTGGGGGAGGGCCACTAAGGGAGCAGTACTTC.